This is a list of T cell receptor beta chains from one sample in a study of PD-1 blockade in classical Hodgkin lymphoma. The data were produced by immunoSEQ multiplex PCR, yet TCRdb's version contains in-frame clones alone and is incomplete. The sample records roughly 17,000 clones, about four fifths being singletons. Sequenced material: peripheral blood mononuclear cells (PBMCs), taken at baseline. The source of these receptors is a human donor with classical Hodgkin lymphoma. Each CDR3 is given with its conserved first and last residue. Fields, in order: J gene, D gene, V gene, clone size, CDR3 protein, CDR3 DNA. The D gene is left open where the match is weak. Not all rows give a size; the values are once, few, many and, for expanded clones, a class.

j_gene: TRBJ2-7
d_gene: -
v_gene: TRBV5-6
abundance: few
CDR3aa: CASSLGGDEQYF
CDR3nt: TGTGCCAGCAGCTTGGGGGGCGATGAGCAGTACTTC

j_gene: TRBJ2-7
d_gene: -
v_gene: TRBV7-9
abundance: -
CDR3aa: CASSLAGGSHEQYF
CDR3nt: TGTGCCAGCAGCTTAGCTGGAGGGTCCCACGAGCAGTACTTC

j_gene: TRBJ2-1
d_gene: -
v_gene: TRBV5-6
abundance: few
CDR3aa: CASSSKVVFNEQFF
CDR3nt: TGTGCCAGCAGCTCGAAGGTAGTGTTCAATGAGCAGTTCTTC

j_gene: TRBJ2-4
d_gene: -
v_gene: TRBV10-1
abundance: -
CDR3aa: CASNPPQAAGKGNIQYF
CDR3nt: TGCGCCAGCAACCCGCCCCAAGCCGCGGGCAAGGGAAACATTCAGTACTTC

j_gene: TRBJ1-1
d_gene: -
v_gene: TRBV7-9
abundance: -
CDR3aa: CASSFRQPNTEAFF
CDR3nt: TGTGCCAGCAGCTTTAGGCAGCCGAACACTGAAGCTTTCTTT

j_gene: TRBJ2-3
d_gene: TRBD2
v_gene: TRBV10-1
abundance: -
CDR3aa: CASSPEGTSGRGLGDRGTDTQYF
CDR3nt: TGCGCCAGCAGCCCCGAAGGGACTAGCGGGAGGGGCCTGGGGGACCGTGGCACAGATACGCAGTATTTT

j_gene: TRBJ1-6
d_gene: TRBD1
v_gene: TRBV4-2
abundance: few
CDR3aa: CASSLGAGGTNSPLHF
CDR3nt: TGTGCCAGCAGCTTAGGGGCAGGGGGTACGAATTCACCCCTCCACTTT

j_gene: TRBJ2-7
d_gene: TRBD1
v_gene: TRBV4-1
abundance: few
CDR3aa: CASSQVTGSDEQYF
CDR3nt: TGCGCCAGCAGCCAAGTGACAGGGAGTGACGAGCAGTACTTC

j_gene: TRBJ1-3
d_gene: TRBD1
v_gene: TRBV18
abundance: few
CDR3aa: CASSRRDSPVPGNTIYF
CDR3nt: TGTGCCAGCTCACGGAGGGACAGCCCGGTACCTGGAAACACCATATATTTT

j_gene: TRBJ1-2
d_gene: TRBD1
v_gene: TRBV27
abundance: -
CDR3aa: CASSLGTGFYGYTF
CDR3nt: TGTGCCAGCAGTCTAGGGACAGGGTTCTATGGCTACACCTTC

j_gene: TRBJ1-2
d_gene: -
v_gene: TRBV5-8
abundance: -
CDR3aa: CASSLGARNYGYTF
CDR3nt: TGTGCCAGCAGCTTGGGGGCACGAAACTATGGCTACACCTTC

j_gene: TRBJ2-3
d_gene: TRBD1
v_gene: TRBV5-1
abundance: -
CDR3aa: CASSLGQGAPTDTQYF
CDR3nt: TGCGCCAGCAGCTTGGGGCAGGGGGCGCCCACAGATACGCAGTATTTT

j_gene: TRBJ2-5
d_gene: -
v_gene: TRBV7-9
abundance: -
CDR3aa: CASSSRKETQYF
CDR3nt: TGTGCCAGCAGCTCCCGAAAGGAGACCCAGTACTTC

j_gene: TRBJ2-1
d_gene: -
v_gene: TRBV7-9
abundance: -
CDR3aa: CASSLMYEQFF
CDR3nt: TGTGCCAGCAGCTTGATGTATGAGCAGTTCTTC

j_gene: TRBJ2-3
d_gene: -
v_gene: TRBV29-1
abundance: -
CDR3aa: CSVVDDGANTQYF
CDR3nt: TGCAGCGTTGTTGATGATGGAGCCAATACGCAGTATTTT

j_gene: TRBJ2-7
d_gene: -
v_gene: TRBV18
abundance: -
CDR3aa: CASTHQQGPYEQYF
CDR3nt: TGTGCCAGCACTCACCAGCAGGGCCCCTACGAGCAGTACTTC

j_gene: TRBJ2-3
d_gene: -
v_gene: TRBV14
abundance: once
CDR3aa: CASSQFQRVVGDTQYF
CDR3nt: TGTGCCAGCAGCCAATTCCAGCGGGTCGTAGGAGATACGCAGTATTTT

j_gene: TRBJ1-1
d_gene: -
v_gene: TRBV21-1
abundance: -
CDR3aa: CASSPPLNTEAFF
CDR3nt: TGTGCCAGCAGCCCCCCATTGAACACTGAAGCTTTCTTT

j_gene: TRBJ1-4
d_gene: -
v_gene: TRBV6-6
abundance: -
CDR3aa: CASSYAQPDNEKLFF
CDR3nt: TGTGCCAGCAGTTATGCACAGCCTGATAATGAAAAACTGTTTTTT

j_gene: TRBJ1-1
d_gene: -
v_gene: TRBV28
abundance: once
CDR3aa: CASSSSGWGEAFF
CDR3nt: TGTGCCAGCAGTTCATCGGGGTGGGGTGAAGCTTTCTTT

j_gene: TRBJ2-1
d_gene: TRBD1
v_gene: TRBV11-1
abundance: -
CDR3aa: CASSLRTGGEQFF
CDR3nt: TGTGCCAGCAGCTTGCGGACAGGCGGGGAGCAGTTCTTC

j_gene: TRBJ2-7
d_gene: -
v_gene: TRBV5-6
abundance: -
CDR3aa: CASSLGGGYEQYF
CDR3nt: TGTGCCAGCAGCTTGGGGGGTGGCTACGAGCAGTACTTC

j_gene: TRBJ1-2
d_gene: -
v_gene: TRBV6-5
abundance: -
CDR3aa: CASSYSSSRGSRGYTF
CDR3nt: TGTGCCAGCAGTTACTCGAGCTCAAGGGGTTCGCGCGGCTACACCTTC

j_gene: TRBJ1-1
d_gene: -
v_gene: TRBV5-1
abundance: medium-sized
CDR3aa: CASSLVGGANTEAFF
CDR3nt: TGCGCCAGCAGCTTGGTGGGAGGGGCGAACACTGAAGCTTTCTTT

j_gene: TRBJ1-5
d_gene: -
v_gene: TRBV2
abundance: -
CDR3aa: CASSEGHTPNQPQHF
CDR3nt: TGTGCCAGCAGTGAGGGGCATACCCCCAATCAGCCCCAGCATTTT

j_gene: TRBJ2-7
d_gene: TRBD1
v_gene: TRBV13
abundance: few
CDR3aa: CASSYQGASYEQYF
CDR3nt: TGTGCCAGCAGCTATCAGGGGGCCAGCTACGAGCAGTACTTC

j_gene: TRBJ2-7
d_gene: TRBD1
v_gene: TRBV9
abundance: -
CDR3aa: CASSVRDRAHEQYF
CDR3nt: TGTGCCAGCAGCGTCCGGGACAGGGCCCACGAGCAGTACTTC